This T cell receptor (beta chain) emerged from a study of cytomegalovirus exposure and HLA in healthy donors. Study conclusions and caveats: Associated with cytomegalovirus, according to the listing, were 150 to 200 TCR beta chains. Specific recognition of CMV antigens was confirmed in vitro for a few chains (all CMV-associated).

Remarks on this clone: Its specificity is not known.

The table came from immunoSEQ multiplex PCR; TCRdb's copy has only in-frame clones and leaves some out. Of roughly 60,000 clones listed, around 96% are singletons. Trimming removed 2 bases from V and 9 bases from J; junction bases left unmatched: 7. CDR1 is MNHNS and CDR2 is SASEGT in the germline V gene. This CDR3 region has 15 residues. Sequencing was performed on PBMCs. The sequence was obtained from a man between 18 and 29 years old in good health and CMV-seronegative. V usage is TRBV6-1 and J usage is TRBJ2-1; TRBD2 matches 10 bases. The CDR3 DNA sequence: TGTGCCAGCAGTGAATTGTCTAGCGGGAGCTCTGAGCAGTTCTTC. Amino acids: CASSELSSGSSEQFF.